These 30 T cell receptor beta chains came from one sample sequenced in a study of T cell responses to AZD1222 COVID-19 vaccine. TCRdb keeps only in-frame clones here, not all; method: immunoSEQ multiplex PCR. Among about 150,000 clones listed, 90% were seen once. The specimen was peripheral blood, collected on day 0 of AZD1222 vaccination. The source of these receptors is an adult in good health.

The gene calls are TRBV6-2 or TRBV6-3 and TRBJ1-4; maybe TRBD1 (5 bases). Germline V gene sequence: CDR1 MNHEY, CDR2 SVGEGT. Trimming shortened V by 2 bases and J by 8 bases, and 15 bases separated the two germline ends. The CDR3 is 15 residues long. CDR3 DNA: TGTGCCAGCAGTTACAGGGGACTTAGGGGCGAAAAACTGTTTTTT. Amino acid sequence: CASSYRGLRGEKLFF.

This clone was detected only once. The chain links TRBV7-6 to TRBJ1-6; D not resolved. The germline V and J ends were trimmed by 3 bases and 8 bases, with 5 bases remaining between them. CDR1 is SGHVS and CDR2 is FNYEAQ in the germline V gene. This CDR3 region has 12 residues. The CDR3 sequence is CASSFRDSPLHF. The CDR3 bases are TGTGCCAGCAGCTTTCGGGATTCACCCCTCCACTTT.

The chain uses TRBV5-5 and TRBJ1-3; the D is unclear. The V end lost 0 bases, the J end lost 2 bases, and 9 bases lay between the germline ends. The CDR3 length is 15 residues. Germline values: CDR1 SGHKS, CDR2 YYEKEE (reference sequence). The CDR3 coding sequence is TGTGCCAGCAGCTTGGAGGGCATCGCTGGAAACACCATATATTTT. This sequence encodes CASSLEGIAGNTIYF.

The chain recombines TRBV7-9 with TRBJ1-5; TRBD1 aligns across 9 bases. CDR3 length: 13 amino acids. V lost 5 bases to trimming and J lost 7 bases; unmatched junction nucleotides: 3. From germline, CDR1 is SEHNR and CDR2 FQNEAQ (reference sequence). The CDR3 here is CASSATGGQPQHF. Written as DNA, the CDR3 is TGTGCCAGCAGCGCGACAGGGGGACAGCCCCAGCATTTT.

J is TRBJ1-3 and V is TRBV9; D is ambiguous. In germline, CDR1 is SGDLS, CDR2 YYNGEE. Between the trimmed V and J ends, which lost 0 bases and 4 bases, there was a span of 8 bases. This CDR3 spans 14 amino acids. CDR3 residues: CASSVEWVGNTIYF. CDR3 DNA sequence: TGTGCCAGCAGCGTAGAGTGGGTCGGAAACACCATATATTTT.

The J gene is TRBJ2-3, the V gene TRBV7-9; TRBD2 might be the D (7 bases). Germline V gene lookup returns CDR1 SEHNR and CDR2 FQNEAQ (reference sequence). The V and J ends lost 5 bases and 6 bases respectively, with 15 bases between them. This CDR3 comprises 14 residues. This CDR3 reads CASSLGGGLDTQYF. The CDR3 coding sequence is TGTGCCAGCAGCCTCGGCGGGGGCCTGGATACGCAGTATTTT.

This clone showed up just a few times. Additional DNA sequences in this sample encode the identical CDR3. This chain joins TRBV5-1 and TRBJ2-5; no firm D call. V lost 0 bases to trimming and J lost 2 bases, with 8 bases between them. CDR3 length: 14 residues. In germline, CDR1 is SGHRS, CDR2 YFSETQ. CDR3 in amino acids: CASSLAPGQETQYF. The CDR3 coding sequence is TGCGCCAGCAGCTTGGCGCCCGGTCAAGAGACCCAGTACTTC.

This rearrangement joins TRBV5-1 to TRBJ1-2; no clear D gene. The CDR3 covers 14 residues. Between the trimmed V and J ends, which lost 4 bases and 4 bases, there was a span of 14 bases. Germline CDR1 SGHRS, CDR2 YFSETQ. Written as DNA, the CDR3 is TGCGCCAGCAGCCGAGCCCGAGACCCCTATGGCTACACCTTC. Translating gives CASSRARDPYGYTF.

V gene TRBV27 combines with J gene TRBJ1-1; 12 bases match TRBD1. Looked up from germline, CDR1 is MNHEY and CDR2 is SMNVEV (reference sequence). The CDR3 runs 15 residues. V dropped 4 bases and J dropped 10; count of bases not matched to a gene: 10. CDR3 loop: CASSSPGQGARRAFF. CDR3 DNA sequence: TGTGCCAGCAGTTCTCCGGGACAGGGGGCGAGGAGAGCTTTCTTT.

J is TRBJ1-1 and V is TRBV18; the D is unclear. CDR3 length: 13 residues. Looked up from germline, CDR1 is KGHSH and CDR2 is LQKENI. Deletions cut 3 bases from V and 6 bases from J, with 11 bases between. CDR3 loop: CASSPIDLSEAFF. The CDR3 DNA reads as TGTGCCAGCTCACCCATCGACCTTTCTGAAGCTTTCTTT.

The V and J genes are TRBV9 and TRBJ1-3; possibly TRBD1 for D (6 bases). V lost 6 bases to trimming and J lost 0 bases, with 10 bases between them. Germline V CDR1 and CDR2: SGDLS, YYNGEE. This CDR3 is 14 amino acids long. In nucleotides, the CDR3 is TGTGCCAGCACAACAGGGCTCTCTGGAAACACCATATATTTT. Its protein product is CASTTGLSGNTIYF.

The sample holds one count of this clone. Germline is not matched at one junction end, which may reflect a read error. The V gene is TRBV7-7, the J gene TRBJ2-5, with D possibly TRBD2 on 6 matching bases. In germline, CDR1 is SSHAT, CDR2 FNYEAQ (reference sequence). The length of the CDR3 is 13 residues. Here the CDR3 DNA reads TGTGCTAGCAGCTTCCACGGGGGTGAGACCCAGTACTTC. Translation: CASSFHGGETQYF.

The CDR3 sequence is CASSRAQGKSGNTIYF. CDR3 coding DNA: TGCGCCAGCAGCCGAGCCCAGGGTAAATCAGGAAACACCATATATTTT. The chain joins TRBV5-1 to TRBJ1-3; TRBD1 is a possible D gene (5 bases). Germline lookup yields CDR1 SGHRS and CDR2 YFSETQ. CDR3 length: 16 amino acids. Trimming took 4 bases from V and 4 from J, leaving 18 bases between them.

This chain links TRBV7-8 with TRBJ2-5, with D perhaps matching TRBD2 (6 bases). The germline CDR1 and CDR2 sequences are SGHVS and FQNEAQ. This CDR3 region has 14 residues. Trimming shortened V by 6 bases and J by 1 base, and 12 bases separated the two germline ends. The CDR3 sequence is CASSSEGLQETQYF. The CDR3 region has the DNA TGTGCCAGCAGTTCGGAGGGACTCCAAGAGACCCAGTACTTC. The full variable domain, in which reference TRBV7-8 and TRBJ2-5 provide the parts outside the CDR3, is GAGVSQSPRYKVAKRGQDVALRCDPISGHVSLFWYQQALGQGPEFLTYFQNEAQLDKSGLPSDRFFAERPEGSVSTLKIQRTQQEDSAVYLCASSSEGLQETQYFGPGTRLLVL.

The gene calls are TRBV19 and TRBJ1-1, with no clear D. CDR1 and CDR2 from the germline V gene are LNHDA and SQIVND (reference sequence). This CDR3 has 13 residues. V gave up 3 bases and J gave up 3 bases, with 8 bases separating them. The CDR3 nucleotides are TGTGCCAGTAGTATCCGCGTGGACACTGAAGCTTTCTTT. The encoded protein is CASSIRVDTEAFF.

J is TRBJ1-4 and V is TRBV29-1, with 9 bases identical to TRBD1. V trimming: 4 bases; J trimming: 8 bases; junction bases outside the gene matches: 2. Looked up from germline, CDR1 is SQVTM and CDR2 is ANQGSEA. The CDR3 runs 12 residues. For the CDR3, the DNA is TGCAGCGTTGGGGGACAGGGAGAAAAACTGTTTTTT. Translated: CSVGGQGEKLFF. Supplemented by reference TRBV29-1 and TRBJ1-4, the full variable domain reads SAVISQKPSRDICQRGTSLTIQCQVDSQVTMMFWYRQQPGQSLTLIATANQGSEATYESGFVIDKFPISRPNLTFSTLTVSNMSPEDSSIYLCSVGGQGEKLFFGSGTQLSVL.

V is TRBV27 and J is TRBJ1-6; D call uncertain. Germline CDR1 reads MNHEY; CDR2 reads SMNVEV (reference sequence). The CDR3 is 12 residues long. Trimming pared 7 bases from V and 5 bases from J, leaving 6 bases between. CDR3 nucleotides: TGTGCCAGCAAAGGGAATAATTCACCCCTCCACTTT. This encodes CASKGNNSPLHF.

This chain links TRBV10-3 with TRBJ1-3; unclear D gene. There are 14 residues in the CDR3. In germline, CDR1 is ENHRY, CDR2 SYGVKD. V was shortened by 10 bases and J by 4 bases, with 17 bases between the two germline ends. CDR3 sequence (DNA): TGTGCCACCCGGACGGATAGAGCCGGAAACACCATATATTTT. This translates into CATRTDRAGNTIYF.

This sequence joins TRBV29-1 and TRBJ2-7; D gene ambiguous. Germline V gene data show CDR1 as SQVTM and CDR2 as ANQGSEA. The CDR3 sequence is 12 residues long. V was shortened by 7 bases and J by 7 bases, with 17 bases between the two germline ends. The CDR3 bases are TGCAGCGCTCAGACGGCCCCCACTGAGCAGTACTTC. Protein: CSAQTAPTEQYF.

The chain joins TRBV6-1 to TRBJ1-2; TRBD1 matches 10 bases. Losses at the gene ends were 3 bases for V and 9 bases for J; bases not matched to a gene: 10. This CDR3 contains 15 residues. CDR1 and CDR2 (germline): MNHNS, SASEGT. The chain's CDR3 is CASSEETGGPQRYTF. CDR3 sequence (DNA): TGTGCCAGCAGTGAGGAGACAGGGGGCCCCCAACGCTACACCTTC.

V is TRBV15 and J is TRBJ1-5, with TRBD1 as a possible D gene (5 bases). Trimming shortened V by 0 bases and J by 2 bases, and 11 bases separated the two germline ends. The CDR3 has 16 amino acids. Germline values: CDR1 LNHNV, CDR2 YYDKDF (reference sequence). The CDR3 reads CATSRDGQGRNQPQHF. Here the CDR3 DNA reads TGTGCCACCAGCAGAGATGGGCAGGGACGCAATCAGCCCCAGCATTTT.

This rearrangement joins TRBV5-1 to TRBJ2-2; no reliable D call. Per germline, CDR1 SGHRS and CDR2 YFSETQ. The CDR3 is made up of 14 amino acids. The V gene lost 0 bases and the J gene lost 3 bases, with 6 bases spanning the gap. The DNA of the CDR3 is TGCGCCAGCAGCTTGGTAGCTGACACCGGGGAGCTGTTTTTT. It is translated as CASSLVADTGELFF.

The chain recombines TRBV20-1 with TRBJ1-1; D not certain. CDR3 size: 10 residues. Germline-derived CDR1 and CDR2 are DFQATT and SNEGSKA (reference sequence). Trimming removed 6 bases from V and 1 base from J, with 3 bases in between. The CDR3 nucleotides read TGCAGTGCAAGGAACACTGAAGCTTTCTTT. Its translation is CSARNTEAFF.

The chain recombines TRBV19 with TRBJ1-2, with 9 bases that match TRBD1. This CDR3 has 16 amino acids. Trimming cost V 4 bases and J 4 bases; bases outside gene matches: 10. The V gene's germline CDR1 is LNHDA and CDR2 SQIVND (reference sequence). The CDR3 loop is CASSTTGTGSSYGYTF. The DNA of the CDR3 is TGTGCCAGTAGTACTACCGGGACAGGGAGTTCCTATGGCTACACCTTC.

This chain connects TRBV9 to TRBJ1-3; perhaps TRBD1 as D (6 bases). The germline gives CDR1 SGDLS, CDR2 YYNGEE. CDR3 length equals 16 residues. The V gene lost 0 bases and the J gene lost 3 bases, with 13 bases spanning the gap. The CDR3 region has the DNA TGTGCCAGCAGCGTAGTGGCCAGGGGAAGTGGAAACACCATATATTTT. Its translation: CASSVVARGSGNTIYF.

The chain is built from TRBV6-6 and TRBJ2-1; weak D call: TRBD2 (6 bases). This CDR3 contains 14 residues. Germline-derived CDR1 and CDR2 are MNHNY and SVGAGI (reference sequence). V lost 6 bases, J lost 7 bases, and 16 bases lay in between. DNA for the CDR3: TGTGCCAGCAGGGCGAGCAGGGCGGGGAATGAGCAGTTCTTC. Translated: CASRASRAGNEQFF.

The rearrangement links TRBV6-5 to TRBJ1-1; the D is unclear. There are 14 residues in the CDR3. Trimming removed 7 bases at V and 7 bases at J, with 19 bases between. Germline lookup yields CDR1 MNHEY and CDR2 SVGAGI. The chain's CDR3 is CASTLEAVLREAFF. The CDR3, as DNA: TGTGCCAGCACCTTAGAGGCAGTTCTACGTGAAGCTTTCTTT.

The chain uses TRBV19 and TRBJ2-3; 10 nucleotides align to TRBD2. In germline, CDR1 is LNHDA, CDR2 SQIVND (reference sequence). The CDR3 runs 18 residues. The ends lost 2 bases at V and 1 base at J; junction bases unmatched: 9. CDR3 nucleotide sequence: TGTGCCAGTAGTATATCCACTAGCGGGGTAGGGGGCACAGATACGCAGTATTTT. It encodes CASSISTSGVGGTDTQYF. Drawing the rest from reference TRBV19 and TRBJ2-3, the complete variable domain is DGGITQSPKYLFRKEGQNVTLSCEQNLNHDAMYWYRQDPGQGLRLIYYSQIVNDFQKGDIAEGYSVSREKKESFPLTVTSAQKNPTAFYLCASSISTSGVGGTDTQYFGPGTRLTVL.

The chain combines TRBV7-9 with TRBJ1-2; no clear D. V lost 7 bases, J lost 5 bases, and 8 bases lay in between. The CDR3 totals 11 residues. The V gene's germline CDR1 is SEHNR and CDR2 FQNEAQ (reference sequence). CDR3 residues: CASNLRYGYTF. In DNA form, the CDR3 reads TGTGCCAGCAACCTTCGGTATGGCTACACCTTC. Using reference TRBV7-9 and TRBJ1-2 for the parts outside the CDR3, the full variable domain is DTGVSQNPRHKITKRGQNVTFRCDPISEHNRLYWYRQTLGQGPEFLTYFQNEAQLEKSRLLSDRFSAERPKGSFSTLEIQRTEQGDSAMYLCASNLRYGYTFGSGTRLTVV.

This clone came up many times. V is TRBV4-1 and J is TRBJ2-3, with 11 nucleotides matching TRBD2. V lost 3 bases and J lost 0; bases outside the gene matches: 14. CDR3 length: 20 amino acids. Germline values: CDR1 MGHRA, CDR2 YSYEKL. The CDR3 sequence is CASSHGWPGLAALSTDTQYF. CDR3 nucleotide sequence: TGCGCCAGCAGCCATGGTTGGCCGGGACTAGCGGCTCTTAGCACAGATACGCAGTATTTT.